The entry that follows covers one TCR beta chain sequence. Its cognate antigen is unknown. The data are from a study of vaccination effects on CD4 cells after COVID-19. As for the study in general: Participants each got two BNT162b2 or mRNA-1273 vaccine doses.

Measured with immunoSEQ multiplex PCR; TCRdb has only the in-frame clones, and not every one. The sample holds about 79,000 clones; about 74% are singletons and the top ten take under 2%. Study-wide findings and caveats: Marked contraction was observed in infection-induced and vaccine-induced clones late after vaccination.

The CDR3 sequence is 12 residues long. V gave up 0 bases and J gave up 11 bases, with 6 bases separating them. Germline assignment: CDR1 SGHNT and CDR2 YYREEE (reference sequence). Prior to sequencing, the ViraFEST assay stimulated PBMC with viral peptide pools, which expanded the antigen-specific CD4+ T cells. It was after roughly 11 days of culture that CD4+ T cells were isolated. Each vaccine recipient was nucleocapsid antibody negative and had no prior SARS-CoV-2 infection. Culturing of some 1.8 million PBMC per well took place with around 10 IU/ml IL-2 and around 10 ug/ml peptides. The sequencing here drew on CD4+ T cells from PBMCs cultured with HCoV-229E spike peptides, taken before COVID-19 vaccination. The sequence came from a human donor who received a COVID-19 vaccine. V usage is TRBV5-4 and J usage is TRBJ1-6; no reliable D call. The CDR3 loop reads CASSLEGTPLHF. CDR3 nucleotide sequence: TGTGCCAGCAGCTTGGAGGGTACACCCCTCCACTTT.